This entry describes one T cell receptor beta chain. The source of the sample is a study of blood T cell repertoires in COVID-19. Trimming removed 7 bases from V and 1 base from J; junction bases left unmatched: 5. The CDR3 contains 14 residues. Germline V gives CDR1 SGHAT, CDR2 FQNNGV. The repertoire was sequenced with immunoSEQ multiplex PCR; TCRdb's copy has only in-frame clones and lacks some. The sample contains about 160,000 clones, 60% to 85% of which appear only once. The chain joins TRBV11-2 to TRBJ2-7; 9 nucleotides agree with TRBD2. Material: peripheral blood. The sequence was obtained from a man aged 65 to 85 with acute or convalescent COVID-19. In nucleotides, the CDR3 is TGTGCCAGCACCATAAGCGGGAGGTCCTACGAGCAGTACTTC. Translating gives CASTISGRSYEQYF.